This T cell receptor (beta chain) was found in a study of cytomegalovirus exposure and HLA in healthy donors. Turning to the study itself: The 95 to 150 validation repertoires used the same platform as the roughly 670 first-cohort repertoires, a later analysis reported.

General observations from the study: Despite most TCR sequences being rare, some public TCRs occurred in many donors.

To note about this clone: Antigen: not known.

Data came from immunoSEQ multiplex PCR; TCRdb stores just in-frame clones and leaves some out. The table includes some 140,000 clones, roughly four fifths detected once. Trimming removed 6 bases from V and 11 bases from J, with 14 bases in between. The CDR3 totals 13 residues. CDR1 is MDHEN and CDR2 is SYDVKM in the germline V gene. The specimen was PBMCs. The sequence was collected from a young woman in good health and CMV-seronegative. This chain uses TRBV28 with TRBJ1-6, with a possible D match to TRBD1 (6 bases). The CDR3 sequence: CASSRRGWTPLHF. CDR3 sequence (DNA): TGTGCCAGCAGCCGCAGGGGTTGGACACCCCTCCACTTT.